This TCR beta chain was captured in a study of control samples from healthy donors and cancer patients. Looked up from germline, CDR1 is MDHEN and CDR2 is SYDVKM. CDR3 length: 15 residues. Trimming stripped 2 bases from V and 1 base from J, with 8 bases between. The assay was immunoSEQ multiplex PCR, and TCRdb's table has in-frame clones only and misses some. This sample has 150,000 or so clones, with around 92% found just once. This chain uses TRBV28 with TRBJ2-2, with D possibly matching TRBD2 (6 bases). This sequence originates from a woman aged 45 to 65 in good health. The sample consisted of blood. CDR3 DNA: TGTGCCAGCAGTTTAGGGGGGAGGAACACCGGGGAGCTGTTTTTT. Protein product: CASSLGGRNTGELFF.